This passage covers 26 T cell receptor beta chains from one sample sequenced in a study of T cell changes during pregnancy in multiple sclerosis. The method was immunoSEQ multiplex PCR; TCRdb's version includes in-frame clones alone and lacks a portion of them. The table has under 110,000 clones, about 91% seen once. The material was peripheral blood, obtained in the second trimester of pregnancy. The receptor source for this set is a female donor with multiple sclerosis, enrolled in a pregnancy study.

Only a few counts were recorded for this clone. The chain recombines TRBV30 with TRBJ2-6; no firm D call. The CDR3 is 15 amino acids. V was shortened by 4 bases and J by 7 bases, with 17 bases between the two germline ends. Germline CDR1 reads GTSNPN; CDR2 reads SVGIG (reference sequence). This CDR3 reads CAWTLSASRANVLTF. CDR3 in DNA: TGTGCCTGGACCCTAAGCGCGTCTCGAGCCAACGTCCTGACTTTC.

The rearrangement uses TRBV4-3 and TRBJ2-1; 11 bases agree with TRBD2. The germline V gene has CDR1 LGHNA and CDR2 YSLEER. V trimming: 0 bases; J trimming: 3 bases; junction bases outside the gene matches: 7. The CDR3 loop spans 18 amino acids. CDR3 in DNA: TGCGCCAGCAGCCAAGAAACGTCCGGGACTAGCGGCTACAATGAGCAGTTCTTC. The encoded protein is CASSQETSGTSGYNEQFF.

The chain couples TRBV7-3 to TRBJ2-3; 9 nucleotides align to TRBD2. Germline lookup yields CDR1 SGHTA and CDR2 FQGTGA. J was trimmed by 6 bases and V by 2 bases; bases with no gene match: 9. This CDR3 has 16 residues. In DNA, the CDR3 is TGTGCCAGCAGCTTATCTAGCGGGATGTTTCTTGATACGCAGTATTTT. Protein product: CASSLSSGMFLDTQYF.

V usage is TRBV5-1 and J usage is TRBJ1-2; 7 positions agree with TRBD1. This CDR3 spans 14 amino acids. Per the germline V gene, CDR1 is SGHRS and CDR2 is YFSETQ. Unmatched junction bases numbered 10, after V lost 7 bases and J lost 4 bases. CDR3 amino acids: CASQQGQGSYGYTF. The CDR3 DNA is TGCGCCAGCCAACAGGGGCAGGGTTCCTATGGCTACACCTTC.

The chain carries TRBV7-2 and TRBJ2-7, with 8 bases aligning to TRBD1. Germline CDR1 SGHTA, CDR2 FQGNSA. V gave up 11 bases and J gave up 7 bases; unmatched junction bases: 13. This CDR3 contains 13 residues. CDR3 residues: CAGGTGHLREQYF. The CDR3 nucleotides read TGTGCCGGAGGGACAGGCCATCTAAGGGAGCAGTACTTC.

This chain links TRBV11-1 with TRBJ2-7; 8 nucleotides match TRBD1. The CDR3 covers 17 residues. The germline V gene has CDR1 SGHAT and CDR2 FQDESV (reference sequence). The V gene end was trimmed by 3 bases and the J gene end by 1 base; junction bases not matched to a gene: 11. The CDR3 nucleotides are TGTGCCAGCAGCTTCAACACCGGGACAGGAGTTTCCTACGAGCAGTACTTC. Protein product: CASSFNTGTGVSYEQYF.

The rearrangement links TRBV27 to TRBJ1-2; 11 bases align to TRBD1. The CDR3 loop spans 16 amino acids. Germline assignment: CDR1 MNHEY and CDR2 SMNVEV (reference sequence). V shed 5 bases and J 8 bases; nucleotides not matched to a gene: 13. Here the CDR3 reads CASSTLPGTGGGGYTF. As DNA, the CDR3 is TGTGCCAGCAGTACCCTACCCGGGACAGGGGGAGGAGGCTACACCTTC.

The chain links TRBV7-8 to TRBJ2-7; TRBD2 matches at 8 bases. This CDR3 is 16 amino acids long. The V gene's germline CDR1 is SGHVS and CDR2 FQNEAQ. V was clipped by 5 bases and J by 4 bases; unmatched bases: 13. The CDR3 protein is CASSLQVSGNRYEQYF. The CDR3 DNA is TGTGCCAGCAGCCTACAAGTTAGCGGGAACCGATACGAGCAGTACTTC.

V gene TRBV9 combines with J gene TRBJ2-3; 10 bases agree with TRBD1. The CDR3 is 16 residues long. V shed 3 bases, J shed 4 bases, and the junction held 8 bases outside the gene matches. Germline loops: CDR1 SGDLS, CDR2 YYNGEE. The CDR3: CASSAVGQGLPDTQYF. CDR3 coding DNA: TGTGCCAGCAGCGCAGTGGGACAGGGGTTACCAGATACGCAGTATTTT.

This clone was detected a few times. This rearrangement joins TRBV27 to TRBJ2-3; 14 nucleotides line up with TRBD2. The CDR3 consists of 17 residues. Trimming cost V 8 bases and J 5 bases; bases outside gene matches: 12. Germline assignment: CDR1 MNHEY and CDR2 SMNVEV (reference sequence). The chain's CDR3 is CASSTPTGLAGGDTQYF. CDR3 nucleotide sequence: TGTGCCAGCTCTACCCCGACCGGACTAGCGGGAGGAGATACGCAGTATTTT.

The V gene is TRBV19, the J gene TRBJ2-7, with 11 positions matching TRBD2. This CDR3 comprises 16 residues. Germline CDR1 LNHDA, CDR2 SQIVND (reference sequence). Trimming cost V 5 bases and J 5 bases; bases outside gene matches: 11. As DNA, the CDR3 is TGTGCCAGTAGTCCCACTAGCGGGAGTTCCTTTGACGAGCAGTACTTC. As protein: CASSPTSGSSFDEQYF.

The CDR3 here is CASSSRHTDTQYF. The DNA for the CDR3 is TGTGCCAGCAGCTCCAGACACACAGATACGCAGTATTTT. J is TRBJ2-3 and V is TRBV5-6; D is ambiguous. Trimming pared 3 bases from V and 2 bases from J, leaving 7 bases between. The CDR3 loop spans 13 amino acids. The germline V gene encodes CDR1 SGHDT and CDR2 YYEEEE.

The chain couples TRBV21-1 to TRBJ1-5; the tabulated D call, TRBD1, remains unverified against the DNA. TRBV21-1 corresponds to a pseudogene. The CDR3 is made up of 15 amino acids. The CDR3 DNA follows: TGTGCCAGCAGCTGGACAGGGTATAGCAATCAGCCCCAGCATTTT. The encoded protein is CASSWTGYSNQPQHF.

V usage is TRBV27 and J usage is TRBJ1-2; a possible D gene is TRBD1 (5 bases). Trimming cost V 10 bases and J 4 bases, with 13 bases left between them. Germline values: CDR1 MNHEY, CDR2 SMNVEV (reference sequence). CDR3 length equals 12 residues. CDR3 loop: CATQEYGYGYTF. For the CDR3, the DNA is TGTGCCACACAGGAGTACGGCTATGGCTACACCTTC.

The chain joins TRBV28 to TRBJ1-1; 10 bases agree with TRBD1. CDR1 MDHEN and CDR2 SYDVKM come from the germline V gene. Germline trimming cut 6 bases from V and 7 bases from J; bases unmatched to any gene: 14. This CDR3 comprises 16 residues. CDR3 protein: CASSDITGTGVYEAFF. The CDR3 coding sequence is TGTGCCAGCAGCGATATAACCGGGACAGGGGTTTATGAAGCTTTCTTT.

CDR3 protein: CASSGRGNQPQHF. The CDR3 nucleotides are TGTGCCAGCAGTGGGCGGGGCAATCAGCCCCAGCATTTT. The chain carries TRBV28 and TRBJ1-5; no firm D call. From germline, CDR1 is MDHEN and CDR2 SYDVKM. The germline V and J ends were trimmed by 5 bases and 2 bases, with 7 bases remaining between them. This CDR3 has 13 amino acids.

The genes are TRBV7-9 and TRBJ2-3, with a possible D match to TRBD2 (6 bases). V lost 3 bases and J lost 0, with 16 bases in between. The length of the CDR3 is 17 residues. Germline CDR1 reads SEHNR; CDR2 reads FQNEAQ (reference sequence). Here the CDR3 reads CASSFSRAGPSTDTQYF. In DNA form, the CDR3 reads TGTGCCAGCAGCTTCTCCAGAGCGGGCCCTAGCACAGATACGCAGTATTTT.

CDR3 nucleotide sequence: TGTGCCTGGGATAGCGGGATCGGAAATGAGCAGTTCTTC. The encoded protein is CAWDSGIGNEQFF. The rearrangement links TRBV30 to TRBJ2-1; 8 positions match TRBD2. Germline loops: CDR1 GTSNPN, CDR2 SVGIG (reference sequence). The CDR3 length is 13 residues. The ends lost 5 bases at V and 7 bases at J; junction bases unmatched: 7. Looking up the rest from reference TRBV30 and TRBJ2-1 gives the full variable domain: SQTIHQWPATLVQPVGSPLSLECTVEGTSNPNLYWYRQAAGRGLQLLFYSVGIGQISSEVPQNLSASRPQDRQFILSSKKLLLSDSGFYLCAWDSGIGNEQFFGPGTRLTVL.

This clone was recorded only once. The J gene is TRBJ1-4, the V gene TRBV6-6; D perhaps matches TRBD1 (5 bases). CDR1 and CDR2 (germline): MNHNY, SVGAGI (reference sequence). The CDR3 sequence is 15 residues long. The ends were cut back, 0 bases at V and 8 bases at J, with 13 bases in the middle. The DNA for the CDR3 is TGTGCCAGCAGTTACTCGGGGGGTTCCGTCGAAAAACTGTTTTTT. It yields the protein CASSYSGGSVEKLFF.

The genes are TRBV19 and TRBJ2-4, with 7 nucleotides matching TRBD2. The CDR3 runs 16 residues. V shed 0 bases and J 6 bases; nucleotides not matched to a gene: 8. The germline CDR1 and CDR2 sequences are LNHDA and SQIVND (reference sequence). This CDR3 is CASSIDEASGSNIQYF. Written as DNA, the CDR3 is TGTGCCAGTAGTATAGATGAGGCTAGCGGCTCAAACATTCAGTACTTC.

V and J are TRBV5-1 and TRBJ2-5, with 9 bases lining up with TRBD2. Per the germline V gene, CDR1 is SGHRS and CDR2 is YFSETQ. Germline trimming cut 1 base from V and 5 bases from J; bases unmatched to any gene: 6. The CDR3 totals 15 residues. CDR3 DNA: TGCGCCAGCAGCTTGACTAGCGGGTTGTGGGAGACCCAGTACTTC. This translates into CASSLTSGLWETQYF.

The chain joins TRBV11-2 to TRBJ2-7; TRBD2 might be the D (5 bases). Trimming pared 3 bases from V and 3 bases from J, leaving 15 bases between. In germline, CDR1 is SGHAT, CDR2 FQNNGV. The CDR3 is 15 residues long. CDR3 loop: CASSLTGSGRYEQYF. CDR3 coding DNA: TGTGCCAGCAGCTTGACGGGAAGTGGGCGCTACGAGCAGTACTTC.

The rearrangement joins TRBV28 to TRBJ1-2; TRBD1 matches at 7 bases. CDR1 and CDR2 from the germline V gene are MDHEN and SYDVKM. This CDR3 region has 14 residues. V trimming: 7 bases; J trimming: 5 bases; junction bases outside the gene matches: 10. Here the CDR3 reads CASIPQGQVYGYTF. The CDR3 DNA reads TGTGCCAGCATCCCCCAAGGACAGGTTTATGGCTACACCTTC.

CDR3 in DNA: TGTGCCAGCAGTCCAGATCCGACAGGGGGCACTTCCTGGGGCCACCACAAAGCTTTCTTT. Translating it yields CASSPDPTGGTSWGHHKAFF. The chain combines TRBV28 with TRBJ1-1; 10 positions agree with TRBD1. The V and J ends lost 5 bases and 9 bases, in that order; junction bases with no gene match: 27. Looked up from germline, CDR1 is MDHEN and CDR2 is SYDVKM. This CDR3 region has 20 residues.

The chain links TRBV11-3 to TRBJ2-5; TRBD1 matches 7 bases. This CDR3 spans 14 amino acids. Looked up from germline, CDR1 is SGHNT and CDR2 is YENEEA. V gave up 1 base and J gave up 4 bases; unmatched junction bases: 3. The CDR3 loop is CASSLGQGGETQYF. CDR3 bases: TGTGCCAGCAGCTTAGGACAGGGCGGAGAGACCCAGTACTTC.

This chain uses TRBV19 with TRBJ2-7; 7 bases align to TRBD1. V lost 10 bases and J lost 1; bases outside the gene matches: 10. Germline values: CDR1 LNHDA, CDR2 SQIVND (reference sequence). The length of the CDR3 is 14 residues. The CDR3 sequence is CATRGDSFSYEQYF. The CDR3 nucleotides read TGTGCCACCCGAGGGGACAGTTTTTCCTACGAGCAGTACTTC.